This TCR beta chain was obtained from a study of blood T cell repertoires in COVID-19. Study overall: Sample material is recorded as cDNA or gDNA derived from T cells, B-cell-depleted T cells, or PBMCs.

This clone was detected once. Everyone who took part was about 18 to 89 years old, and they came from fewer than 25 US areas. Under the authors' procedure: The authors estimated nucleated cell counts from reference gene primer amplification. TCRdb keeps only in-frame clones here, not all; method: immunoSEQ multiplex PCR. Clone size and V and J calls were adopted from that table, with D and trimming inferred from the DNA. Altogether 300,000 or so clones are present, roughly 90% being singletons, with the ten largest covering roughly 2.6%. The CDR3 is 17 residues long. J gave up 4 bases and V 2 bases, and 6 bases lay outside the gene matches. Germline CDR1 WSHSY, CDR2 SAAADI.

The chain combines TRBV10-2 with TRBJ2-1, with 12 bases identical to TRBD2. The TCR was taken from a man between 60 and 75 years old who had recovered from COVID-19. Specimen: PBMCs or T cells enriched from blood (not recorded which). The CDR3 region has the DNA TGCGCCAGCAGTGAGGCTAGCGGGAGGGCCGTATACAATGAGCAGTTCTTC. As protein: CASSEASGRAVYNEQFF.